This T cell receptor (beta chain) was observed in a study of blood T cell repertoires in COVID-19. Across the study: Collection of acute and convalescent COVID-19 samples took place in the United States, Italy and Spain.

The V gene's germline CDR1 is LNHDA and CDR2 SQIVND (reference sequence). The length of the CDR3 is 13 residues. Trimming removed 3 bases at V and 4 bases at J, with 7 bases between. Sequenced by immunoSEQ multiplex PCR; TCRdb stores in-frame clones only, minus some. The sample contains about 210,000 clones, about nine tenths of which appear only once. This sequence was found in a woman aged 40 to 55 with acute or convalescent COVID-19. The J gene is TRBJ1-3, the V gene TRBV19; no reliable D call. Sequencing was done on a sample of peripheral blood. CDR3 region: CASSMAEGNTIYF. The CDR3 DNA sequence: TGTGCCAGTAGTATGGCGGAGGGAAACACCATATATTTT. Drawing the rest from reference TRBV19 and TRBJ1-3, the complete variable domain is DGGITQSPKYLFRKEGQNVTLSCEQNLNHDAMYWYRQDPGQGLRLIYYSQIVNDFQKGDIAEGYSVSREKKESFPLTVTSAQKNPTAFYLCASSMAEGNTIYFGEGSWLTVV.